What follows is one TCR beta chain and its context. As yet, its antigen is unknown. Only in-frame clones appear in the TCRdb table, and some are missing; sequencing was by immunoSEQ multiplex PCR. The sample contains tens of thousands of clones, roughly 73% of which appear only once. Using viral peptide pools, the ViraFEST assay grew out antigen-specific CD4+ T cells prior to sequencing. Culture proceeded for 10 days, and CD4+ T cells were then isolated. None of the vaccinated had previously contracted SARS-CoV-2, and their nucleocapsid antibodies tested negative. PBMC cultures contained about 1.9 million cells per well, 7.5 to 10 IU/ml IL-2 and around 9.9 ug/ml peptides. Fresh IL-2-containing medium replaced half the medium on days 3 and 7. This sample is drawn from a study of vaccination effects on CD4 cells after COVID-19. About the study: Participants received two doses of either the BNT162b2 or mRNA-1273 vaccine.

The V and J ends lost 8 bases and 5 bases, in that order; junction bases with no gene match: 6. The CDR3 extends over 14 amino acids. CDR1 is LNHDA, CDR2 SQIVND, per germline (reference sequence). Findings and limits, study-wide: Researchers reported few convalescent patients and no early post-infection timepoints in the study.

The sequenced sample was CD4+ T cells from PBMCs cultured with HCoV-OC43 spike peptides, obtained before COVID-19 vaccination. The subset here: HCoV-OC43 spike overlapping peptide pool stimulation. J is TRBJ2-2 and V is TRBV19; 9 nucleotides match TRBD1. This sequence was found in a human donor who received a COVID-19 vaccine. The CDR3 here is CASAGTGNTGELFF. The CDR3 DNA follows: TGTGCCAGTGCCGGGACAGGGAATACCGGGGAGCTGTTTTTT. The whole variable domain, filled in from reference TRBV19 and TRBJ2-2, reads DGGITQSPKYLFRKEGQNVTLSCEQNLNHDAMYWYRQDPGQGLRLIYYSQIVNDFQKGDIAEGYSVSREKKESFPLTVTSAQKNPTAFYLCASAGTGNTGELFFGEGSRLTVL.